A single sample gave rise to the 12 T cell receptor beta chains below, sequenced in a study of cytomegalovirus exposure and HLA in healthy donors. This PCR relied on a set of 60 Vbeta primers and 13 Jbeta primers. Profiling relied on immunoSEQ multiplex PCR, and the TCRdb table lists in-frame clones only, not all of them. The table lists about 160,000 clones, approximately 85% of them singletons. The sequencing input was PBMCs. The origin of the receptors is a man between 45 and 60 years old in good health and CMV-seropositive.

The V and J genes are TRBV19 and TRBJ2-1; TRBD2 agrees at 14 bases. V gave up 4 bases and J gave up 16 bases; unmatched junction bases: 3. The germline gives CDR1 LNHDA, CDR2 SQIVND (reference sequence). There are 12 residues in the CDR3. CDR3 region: CASSKTSGRAFF. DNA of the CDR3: TGTGCCAGTAGTAAGACTAGCGGGAGGGCTTTCTTC.

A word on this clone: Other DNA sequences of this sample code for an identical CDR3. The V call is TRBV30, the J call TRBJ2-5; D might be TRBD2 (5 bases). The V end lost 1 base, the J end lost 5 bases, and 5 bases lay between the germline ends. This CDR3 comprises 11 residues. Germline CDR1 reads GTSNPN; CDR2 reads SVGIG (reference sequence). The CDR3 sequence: CAWSGGETQYF. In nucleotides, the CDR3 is TGTGCCTGGAGTGGAGGGGAGACCCAGTACTTC. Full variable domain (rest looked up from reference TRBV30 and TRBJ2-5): SQTIHQWPATLVQPVGSPLSLECTVEGTSNPNLYWYRQAAGRGLQLLFYSVGIGQISSEVPQNLSASRPQDRQFILSSKKLLLSDSGFYLCAWSGGETQYFGPGTRLLVL.

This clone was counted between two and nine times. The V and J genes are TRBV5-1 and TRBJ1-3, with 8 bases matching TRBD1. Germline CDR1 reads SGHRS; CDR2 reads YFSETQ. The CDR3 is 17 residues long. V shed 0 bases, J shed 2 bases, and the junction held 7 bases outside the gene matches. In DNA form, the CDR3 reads TGCGCCAGCAGCTTGGGTTCAGGGGGCCTTCCTGGAAACACCATATATTTT. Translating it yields CASSLGSGGLPGNTIYF.

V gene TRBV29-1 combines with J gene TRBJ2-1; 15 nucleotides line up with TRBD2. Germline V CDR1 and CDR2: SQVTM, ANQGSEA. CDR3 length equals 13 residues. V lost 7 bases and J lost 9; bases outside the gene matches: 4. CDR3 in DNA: TGCAGCGCCCGGACTAGCGGGAGGGGTGAGCAGTTCTTC. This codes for CSARTSGRGEQFF.

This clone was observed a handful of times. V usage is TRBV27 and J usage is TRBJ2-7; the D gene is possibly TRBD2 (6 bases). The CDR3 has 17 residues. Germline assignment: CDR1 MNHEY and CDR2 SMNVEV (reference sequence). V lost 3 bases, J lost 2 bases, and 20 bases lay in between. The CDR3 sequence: CASSFWPGLASAYEQYF. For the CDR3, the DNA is TGTGCCAGCAGTTTTTGGCCCGGACTGGCTAGCGCCTACGAGCAGTACTTC.

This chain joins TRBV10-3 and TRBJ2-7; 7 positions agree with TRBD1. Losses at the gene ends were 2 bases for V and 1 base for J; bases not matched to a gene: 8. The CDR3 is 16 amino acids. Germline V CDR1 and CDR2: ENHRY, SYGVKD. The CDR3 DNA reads TGTGCCATCAGTGAGGCCGGGACAGAAAATTCCTACGAGCAGTACTTC. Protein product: CAISEAGTENSYEQYF.

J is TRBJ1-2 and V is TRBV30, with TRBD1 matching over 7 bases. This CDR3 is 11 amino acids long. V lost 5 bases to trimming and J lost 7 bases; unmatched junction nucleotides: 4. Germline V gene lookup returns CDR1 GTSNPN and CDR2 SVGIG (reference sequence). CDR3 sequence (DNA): TGTGCCTGGCAGGGGGAACTTGGCTACACCTTC. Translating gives CAWQGELGYTF.

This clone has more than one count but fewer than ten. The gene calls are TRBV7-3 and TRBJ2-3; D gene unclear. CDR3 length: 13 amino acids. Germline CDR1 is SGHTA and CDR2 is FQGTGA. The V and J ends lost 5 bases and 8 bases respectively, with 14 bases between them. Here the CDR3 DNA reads TGTGCCAGCAGCCTCGTCGACTCACGTACGCAGTATTTT. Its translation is CASSLVDSRTQYF. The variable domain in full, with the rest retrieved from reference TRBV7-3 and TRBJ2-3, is GAGVSQTPSNKVTEKGKYVELRCDPISGHTALYWYRQSLGQGPEFLIYFQGTGAADDSGLPNDRFFAVRPEGSVSTLKIQRTERGDSAVYLCASSLVDSRTQYFGPGTRLTVL.

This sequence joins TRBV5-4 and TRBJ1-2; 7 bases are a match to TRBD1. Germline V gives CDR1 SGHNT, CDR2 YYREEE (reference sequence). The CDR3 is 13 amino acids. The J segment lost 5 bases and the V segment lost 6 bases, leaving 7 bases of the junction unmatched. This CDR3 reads CASNLDREYGYTF. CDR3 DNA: TGTGCCAGCAATCTAGACAGGGAGTATGGCTACACCTTC.

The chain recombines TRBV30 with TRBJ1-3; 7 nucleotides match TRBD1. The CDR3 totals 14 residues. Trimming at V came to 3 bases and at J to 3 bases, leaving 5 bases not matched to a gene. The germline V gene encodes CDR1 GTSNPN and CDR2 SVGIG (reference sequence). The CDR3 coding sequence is TGTGCCTGGAGCGTGTCAGGGGGTGGAAACACCATATATTTT. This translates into CAWSVSGGGNTIYF.

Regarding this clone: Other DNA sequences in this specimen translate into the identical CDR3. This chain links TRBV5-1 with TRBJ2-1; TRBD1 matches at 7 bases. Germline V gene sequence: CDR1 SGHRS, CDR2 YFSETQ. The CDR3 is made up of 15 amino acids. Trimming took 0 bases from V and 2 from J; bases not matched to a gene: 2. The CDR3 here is CASSLGQGAYNEQFF. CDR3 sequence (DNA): TGCGCCAGCAGCTTGGGACAGGGCGCCTACAATGAGCAGTTCTTC.

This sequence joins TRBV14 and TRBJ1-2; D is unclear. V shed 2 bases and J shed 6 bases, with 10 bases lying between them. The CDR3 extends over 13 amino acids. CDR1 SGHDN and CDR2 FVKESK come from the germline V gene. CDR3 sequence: CASSQNIVNGYTF. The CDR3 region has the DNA TGTGCCAGCAGCCAAAATATCGTAAATGGCTACACCTTC.